This passage covers 24 T cell receptor beta chains from one sample sequenced in a study of cytomegalovirus exposure and HLA in healthy donors. The data were produced by immunoSEQ multiplex PCR, yet TCRdb's version contains in-frame clones alone and is incomplete. The profile shows 150,000 to 200,000 clones, around nine tenths of them singletons. The specimen was PBMCs. The receptors were gathered from a man in his late teens or twenties in good health and CMV-seropositive.

The gene calls are TRBV2 and TRBJ2-1; 8 bases align to TRBD1. The CDR3 is made up of 15 amino acids. Germline V CDR1 and CDR2: SNHLY, FYNNEI. Losses at the gene ends were 5 bases for V and 4 bases for J; bases not matched to a gene: 7. The chain's CDR3 is CASSLRDRYYNEQFF. In DNA form, the CDR3 reads TGTGCCAGCAGTCTTCGGGACAGGTATTACAATGAGCAGTTCTTC.

The chain combines TRBV28 with TRBJ2-1; TRBD1 agrees at 9 bases. After removal of 4 bases from V and 6 bases from J, the junction contained 4 bases not matched to a gene. This CDR3 region has 14 residues. Germline V lookup: CDR1 MDHEN, CDR2 SYDVKM. In DNA, the CDR3 is TGTGCCAGCAGTTCCGGGACAGGGTTCAATGAGCAGTTCTTC. It specifies CASSSGTGFNEQFF. The full variable domain, its missing parts supplied by reference TRBV28 and TRBJ2-1, is DVKVTQSSRYLVKRTGEKVFLECVQDMDHENMFWYRQDPGLGLRLIYFSYDVKMKEKGDIPEGYSVSREKKERFSLILESASTNQTSMYLCASSSGTGFNEQFFGPGTRLTVL.

The CDR3 DNA is TGCGCCAGCAGCTTACTAGCGGGAGGGCCCGGCTACAATGAGCAGTTCTTC. Its protein product is CASSLLAGGPGYNEQFF. The gene calls are TRBV5-1 and TRBJ2-1; 13 bases line up with TRBD2. CDR1 is SGHRS and CDR2 is YFSETQ in the germline V gene. The length of the CDR3 is 17 residues. The J segment lost 3 bases and the V segment lost 2 bases, leaving 5 bases of the junction unmatched.

The chain joins TRBV4-1 to TRBJ1-5, with 9 bases fitting TRBD1. Germline V gives CDR1 MGHRA, CDR2 YSYEKL. The V segment lost 3 bases and the J segment 4 bases; nucleotides outside the gene matches: 7. CDR3 size: 16 residues. The CDR3 loop reads CASSQGNGQGNQPQHF. DNA of the CDR3: TGCGCCAGCAGCCAGGGAAACGGACAGGGGAATCAGCCCCAGCATTTT.

V gene TRBV6-4 combines with J gene TRBJ2-7; 8 bases fit TRBD2. The CDR3 length is 16 residues. With 6 bases clipped from V and 4 bases from J, the junction kept 14 bases outside the gene matches. Germline CDR1 MRHNA, CDR2 SNTAGT. The CDR3 protein is CASRDNAREGGYEQYF. As DNA, the CDR3 is TGTGCCAGCAGAGATAACGCTCGGGAGGGGGGGTACGAGCAGTACTTC.

The chain combines TRBV4-1 with TRBJ1-3; no definite D call. CDR3 length: 15 residues. Germline V gene lookup returns CDR1 MGHRA and CDR2 YSYEKL. Trimming removed 3 bases from V and 2 bases from J, with 11 bases in between. The CDR3 here is CASSHWESTGNTIYF. The CDR3 DNA reads as TGCGCCAGCAGCCATTGGGAGTCTACTGGAAACACCATATATTTT.

The genes are TRBV6-1 and TRBJ1-4; the match to TRBD1 covers 7 bases. V lost 4 bases to trimming and J lost 8 bases; unmatched junction nucleotides: 7. Germline CDR1 and CDR2: MNHNS and SASEGT. The CDR3 runs 14 residues. For the CDR3, the DNA is TGTGCCAGCAGTGGACGACAGGGTTGGGAAAAACTGTTTTTT. Its translation: CASSGRQGWEKLFF.

As regards this clone: This sample also contains other DNA sequences that code for the same CDR3. The CDR3 nucleotides are TGCAGCGTAACGCAGGGCACTGAAGCTTTCTTT. As protein: CSVTQGTEAFF. The chain is built from TRBV29-1 and TRBJ1-1, with a possible D match to TRBD1 (5 bases). The CDR3 has 11 amino acids. Trimming stripped 6 bases from V and 4 bases from J, with 9 bases between. Germline lookup yields CDR1 SQVTM and CDR2 ANQGSEA.

CDR3 nucleotide sequence: TGTGCCAGCAGCTTATTGCAGTTCTCTGGAAACACCATATATTTT. This encodes CASSLLQFSGNTIYF. The V gene is TRBV7-9, the J gene TRBJ1-3, with D unresolved. The germline V gene has CDR1 SEHNR and CDR2 FQNEAQ (reference sequence). V lost 2 bases and J lost 0, with 8 bases in between. This CDR3 comprises 15 residues. The entire variable domain, with the rest obtained from reference TRBV7-9 and TRBJ1-3, is as follows: DTGVSQNPRHKITKRGQNVTFRCDPISEHNRLYWYRQTLGQGPEFLTYFQNEAQLEKSRLLSDRFSAERPKGSFSTLEIQRTEQGDSAMYLCASSLLQFSGNTIYFGEGSWLTVV.

The chain is built from TRBV4-1 and TRBJ1-1; the match to TRBD1 covers 8 bases. The V gene end was trimmed by 1 base and the J gene end by 4 bases; junction bases not matched to a gene: 5. The CDR3 has 15 amino acids. CDR1 and CDR2 from the germline V gene are MGHRA and YSYEKL. The CDR3 nucleotides read TGCGCCAGCAGCCAAGGATTCGACAGGGGCACTGAAGCTTTCTTT. Its translation is CASSQGFDRGTEAFF.

The rearrangement uses TRBV11-3 and TRBJ2-7; D unclear. The CDR3 runs 16 residues. Germline V gene data show CDR1 as SGHNT and CDR2 as YENEEA. The ends were cut back, 5 bases at V and 0 bases at J, with 17 bases in the middle. DNA of the CDR3: TGTGCCAGCAGCGACACCATATACATGCCCTCCTACGAGCAGTACTTC. Translating it yields CASSDTIYMPSYEQYF.

V is TRBV7-8 and J is TRBJ1-1, with D possibly being TRBD1 (6 bases). The CDR3 consists of 18 residues. Germline V gene data show CDR1 as SGHVS and CDR2 as FQNEAQ. V lost 1 base and J 0 bases, leaving 18 bases between the germline ends. The CDR3 reads CASSLVQGPRNLNTEAFF. DNA for the CDR3: TGTGCCAGCAGCTTAGTACAGGGACCCCGGAATTTGAACACTGAAGCTTTCTTT. The whole variable domain, remainder taken from reference TRBV7-8 and TRBJ1-1, is GAGVSQSPRYKVAKRGQDVALRCDPISGHVSLFWYQQALGQGPEFLTYFQNEAQLDKSGLPSDRFFAERPEGSVSTLKIQRTQQEDSAVYLCASSLVQGPRNLNTEAFFGQGTRLTVV.

This rearrangement joins TRBV28 to TRBJ2-5; weak D call: TRBD2 (6 bases). This CDR3 is 15 amino acids long. Trimming took off 4 bases at V and 5 bases at J, with 17 bases between the two ends. The germline gives CDR1 MDHEN, CDR2 SYDVKM. CDR3 in DNA: TGTGCCAGCAGTTCCGGGGGACTCCCGGTCGAGACCCAGTACTTC. It codes for CASSSGGLPVETQYF.

The V gene is TRBV19, the J gene TRBJ2-5, with 8 nucleotides matching TRBD2. V was pared by 4 bases and J by 4 bases, with 8 bases of the junction left unmatched. CDR3 length equals 15 residues. The germline CDR1 and CDR2 sequences are LNHDA and SQIVND (reference sequence). CDR3 nucleotides: TGTGCCAGTAGTACCGGAAGCGGGAGTGGAGAGACCCAGTACTTC. This translates into CASSTGSGSGETQYF.

This clone has only one observation. The rearrangement joins TRBV5-1 to TRBJ1-4, with D possibly being TRBD1 (6 bases). Germline CDR1 reads SGHRS; CDR2 reads YFSETQ. Trimming removed 10 bases from V and 4 bases from J, with 14 bases in between. The CDR3 is 13 amino acids. Here the CDR3 DNA reads TGCGCCCCACCAGGGGAGATTAATGAAAAACTGTTTTTT. Translated: CAPPGEINEKLFF.

This chain uses TRBV28 with TRBJ2-7, with D perhaps matching TRBD2 (6 bases). The germline V gene encodes CDR1 MDHEN and CDR2 SYDVKM. The CDR3 spans 13 residues. The V gene lost 7 bases and the J gene lost 0 bases, with 10 bases spanning the gap. CDR3 sequence reads: CASISGGSYEQYF. The CDR3 DNA follows: TGTGCCAGCATCTCCGGGGGCTCCTACGAGCAGTACTTC.

The chain carries TRBV23-1 and TRBJ1-5, with D possibly being TRBD1 (6 bases). TRBV23-1 is an open reading frame whose function is uncertain. V gave up 1 base and J gave up 0 bases, with 10 bases separating them. The CDR3 spans 16 residues. The CDR3 loop is CASSQWTADSNQPQHF. CDR3 DNA: TGCGCCAGCAGTCAATGGACAGCTGATAGCAATCAGCCCCAGCATTTT.

The chain employs TRBV5-1 and TRBJ2-3, with a weak D call TRBD2 (5 bases). CDR3 length: 17 residues. The ends were cut back, 4 bases at V and 3 bases at J, with 21 bases in the middle. Germline CDR1 and CDR2: SGHRS and YFSETQ. CDR3 bases: TGCGCCAGCAGCAGTAGTTTTTTAGGAACGGGGACAGATACGCAGTATTTT. This translates into CASSSSFLGTGTDTQYF.

V gene TRBV4-1 combines with J gene TRBJ1-4, with a possible D match to TRBD1 (5 bases). The germline V gene has CDR1 MGHRA and CDR2 YSYEKL. This CDR3 comprises 17 residues. Trimming removed 1 base from V and 0 bases from J, with 12 bases in between. The CDR3, as DNA: TGCGCCAGCAGCCAAGGCGGGACTGCCGCAACTAATGAAAAACTGTTTTTT. Its translation is CASSQGGTAATNEKLFF.

V usage is TRBV28 and J usage is TRBJ1-2; D is unresolved. The CDR3 is made up of 17 amino acids. From germline, CDR1 is MDHEN and CDR2 SYDVKM. Trimming shortened V by 6 bases and J by 4 bases, and 24 bases separated the two germline ends. The CDR3 is CASSPTFRPPWAYGYTF. The DNA for the CDR3 is TGTGCCAGCAGCCCCACCTTCCGTCCTCCCTGGGCCTATGGCTACACCTTC.

The chain carries TRBV9 and TRBJ1-3; the D is unclear. V was cut by 3 bases and J by 4 bases, with 8 bases left in between. Looked up from germline, CDR1 is SGDLS and CDR2 is YYNGEE. There are 13 residues in the CDR3. The CDR3: CASSEQQGNTIYF. CDR3 DNA sequence: TGTGCCAGCAGCGAACAACAGGGAAACACCATATATTTT.

The CDR3 region is CASSPGQGAVNQPQHF. In nucleotides, the CDR3 is TGTGCCAGCTCACCAGGTCAGGGGGCGGTCAATCAGCCCCAGCATTTT. The rearrangement uses TRBV18 and TRBJ1-5, with TRBD1 matching 8 bases. V gave up 2 bases and J gave up 3 bases; unmatched junction bases: 6. Germline V gives CDR1 KGHSH, CDR2 LQKENI. The CDR3 covers 16 residues.

This clone appeared a single time. V and J are TRBV7-9 and TRBJ1-5; possibly TRBD1 for D (6 bases). This CDR3 spans 14 amino acids. Germline values: CDR1 SEHNR, CDR2 FQNEAQ (reference sequence). Trimming left V 5 bases short and J 0 bases short, with 8 bases between. The CDR3 DNA is TGTGCCAGCAGCCGGGACACTAGCAATCAGCCCCAGCATTTT. It encodes CASSRDTSNQPQHF.

This chain connects TRBV5-5 to TRBJ1-1; D ambiguous. V shed 2 bases and J shed 7 bases, with 12 bases lying between them. From germline, CDR1 is SGHKS and CDR2 YYEKEE (reference sequence). There are 13 residues in the CDR3. CDR3 amino acids: CASSFEGRGEAFF. CDR3 DNA sequence: TGTGCCAGCAGCTTCGAGGGTCGCGGTGAAGCTTTCTTT.